This TCR beta chain originates from a study of blood T cell repertoires in COVID-19. V was clipped by 0 bases and J by 4 bases, with 13 bases between them. Germline assignment: CDR1 SGDLS and CDR2 YYNGEE. The CDR3 spans 15 residues. Clones were sequenced by immunoSEQ multiplex PCR, and TCRdb holds only the in-frame ones, with some missing. The sample comprises fewer than 400,000 clones, 70% to 90% of which are singletons, and 2.2% rests with the top ten. The participants were between about 18 and 90 years old and came from roughly 25 US areas. The rearrangement uses TRBV9 and TRBJ1-1; D not certain. The TCR sequence derives from a young man who had recovered from COVID-19. The sequencing input was PBMCs or T cells enriched from blood (not recorded which). Here the CDR3 reads CASSVEQVVITEAFF. In DNA, the CDR3 is TGTGCCAGCAGCGTAGAGCAGGTTGTGATCACTGAAGCTTTCTTT. The full variable domain, in which reference TRBV9 and TRBJ1-1 provide the parts outside the CDR3, is DSGVTQTPKHLITATGQRVTLRCSPRSGDLSVYWYQQSLDQGLQFLIQYYNGEERAKGNILERFSAQQFPDLHSELNLSSLELGDSALYFCASSVEQVVITEAFFGQGTRLTVV.